The 26 T cell receptor beta chains reported below all come from one sample, sequenced in a study of blood T cell repertoires in COVID-19. Profiling relied on immunoSEQ multiplex PCR, and the TCRdb table lists in-frame clones only, not all of them. The sample has fewer than 500,000 clones, about four fifths seen once. The sample consisted of peripheral blood. Receptor source: a human donor with acute or convalescent COVID-19. The donor label of this sample is uncertain.

The chain couples TRBV11-2 to TRBJ2-7, with 10 bases fitting TRBD2. The CDR3 runs to 16 residues. Germline CDR1 is SGHAT and CDR2 is FQNNGV. V was pared by 0 bases and J by 4 bases, with 6 bases of the junction left unmatched. CDR3 DNA sequence: TGTGCCAGCAGCTTAGAAATAGCGGGGGGTGTGTACGAGCAGTACTTC. Its translation is CASSLEIAGGVYEQYF. Filled out from reference TRBV11-2 and TRBJ2-7, the complete variable domain reads EAGVAQSPRYKIIEKRQSVAFWCNPISGHATLYWYQQILGQGPKLLIQFQNNGVVDDSQLPKDRFSAERLKGVDSTLKIQPAKLEDSAVYLCASSLEIAGGVYEQYFGPGTRLTVT.

J is TRBJ1-1 and V is TRBV28, with D unresolved. Trimming removed 8 bases at V and 1 base at J, with 5 bases between. This CDR3 is built from 11 residues. CDR1 is MDHEN and CDR2 is SYDVKM in the germline V gene. DNA for the CDR3: TGTGCCAGCTACGGGAACACTGAAGCTTTCTTT. Its protein is CASYGNTEAFF.

The rearrangement joins TRBV19 to TRBJ1-1; 7 bases align to TRBD1. The V segment lost 7 bases and the J segment 4 bases; nucleotides outside the gene matches: 9. The CDR3 is 14 residues long. CDR1 LNHDA and CDR2 SQIVND come from the germline V gene (reference sequence). CDR3 bases: TGTGCCAGTAACCAAAAGAACAGGGGCACTGAAGCTTTCTTT. This translates into CASNQKNRGTEAFF.

This rearrangement joins TRBV7-8 to TRBJ1-6; no clear D gene. Trimming removed 1 base at V and 10 bases at J, with 11 bases between. CDR3 length: 14 residues. Germline assignment: CDR1 SGHVS and CDR2 FQNEAQ. The CDR3 sequence: CASSLEWGGSPLHF. In nucleotides, the CDR3 is TGTGCCAGCAGCTTAGAGTGGGGAGGATCACCCCTCCACTTT.

This rearrangement joins TRBV6-8 to TRBJ2-4, with unresolved D. The CDR3 has 18 amino acids. V was shortened by 2 bases and J by 0 bases, with 17 bases between the two germline ends. Germline values: CDR1 MNHGY, CDR2 SAAAGT. CDR3 protein: CASSYPYRLKLAKNIQYF. CDR3 DNA: TGTGCCAGCAGTTACCCCTATCGACTCAAACTAGCCAAAAACATTCAGTACTTC.

This rearrangement joins TRBV29-1 to TRBJ2-1; TRBD2 aligns across 9 bases. The CDR3 length is 15 residues. Unmatched junction bases numbered 19, after V lost 6 bases and J lost 13 bases. Germline CDR1 and CDR2: SQVTM and ANQGSEA. Written as DNA, the CDR3 is TGCAGCGTCGACAGACTAGCGGAGGGGGGCATGGGACAGTTCTTC. It specifies CSVDRLAEGGMGQFF.

This clone has only a few counts. The V gene is TRBV18, the J gene TRBJ1-5; no definite D call. Trimming took 2 bases from V and 4 from J, leaving 6 bases between them. The CDR3 length is 13 residues. CDR1 and CDR2 from the germline V gene are KGHSH and LQKENI. The CDR3: CASSPSLNQPQHF. Here the CDR3 DNA reads TGTGCCAGCTCACCATCGCTAAATCAGCCCCAGCATTTT.

The V gene is TRBV6-5, the J gene TRBJ2-3, with a tentative D call TRBD2 (6 bases). This CDR3 is built from 14 residues. Germline V gives CDR1 MNHEY, CDR2 SVGAGI. V lost 5 bases and J lost 5, with 14 bases in between. The CDR3 reads CASSRLDVRDTQYF. CDR3 nucleotides: TGTGCCAGCAGTAGACTAGATGTTAGAGATACGCAGTATTTT.

This rearrangement joins TRBV6-6 to TRBJ2-7; D is uncertain. Germline V CDR1 and CDR2: MNHNY, SVGAGI (reference sequence). This CDR3 comprises 11 residues. Between the trimmed V and J ends, which lost 5 bases and 2 bases, there was a span of 4 bases. The CDR3 protein is CASSHTYEQYF. In DNA, the CDR3 is TGTGCCAGCAGTCATACCTACGAGCAGTACTTC.

The chain carries TRBV29-1 and TRBJ2-1; TRBD2 matches 14 bases. The CDR3 consists of 16 residues. Germline values: CDR1 SQVTM, CDR2 ANQGSEA. The J segment lost 8 bases and the V segment lost 4 bases, leaving 10 bases of the junction unmatched. CDR3 coding DNA: TGCAGCGTTGGAAGACTAGCGGGAGGGCCAAGTTATGAGCAGTTCTTC. Amino acid sequence: CSVGRLAGGPSYEQFF.

The gene calls are TRBV23-1 and TRBJ2-7; 7 bases line up with TRBD2. TRBV23-1 is reported as an ORF; its role is uncertain. There are 16 residues in the CDR3. V shed 1 base and J 2 bases; nucleotides not matched to a gene: 8. CDR3 sequence: CASSQWVGTIPYEQYF. As DNA, the CDR3 is TGCGCCAGCAGTCAATGGGTCGGGACTATCCCCTACGAGCAGTACTTC.

The rearrangement joins TRBV2 to TRBJ1-1, with D unresolved. CDR1 SNHLY and CDR2 FYNNEI come from the germline V gene. Trimming shortened V by 4 bases and J by 7 bases, and 13 bases separated the two germline ends. The CDR3 has 13 residues. The CDR3: CASSGISGYEAFF. For the CDR3, the DNA is TGTGCCAGCAGTGGGATTTCAGGCTATGAAGCTTTCTTT.

The chain employs TRBV18 and TRBJ2-2; 10 nucleotides align to TRBD2. The trim removed 3 bases at V and 7 bases at J, leaving 11 bases unmatched. This CDR3 spans 17 amino acids. Per the germline V gene, CDR1 is KGHSH and CDR2 is LQKENI. CDR3 amino acids: CASSPLALAGVGGELFF. The CDR3 DNA is TGTGCCAGCTCACCCCTCGCGCTAGCGGGGGTGGGCGGGGAGCTGTTTTTT.

CDR3 nucleotide sequence: TGTGCCAGCAGATCGACCGGGACTCACACAGATACGCAGTATTTT. It translates to CASRSTGTHTDTQYF. The chain carries TRBV6-5 and TRBJ2-3, with a weak D call TRBD2 (6 bases). Germline lookup yields CDR1 MNHEY and CDR2 SVGAGI. The CDR3 covers 15 residues. The V gene lost 6 bases and the J gene lost 2 bases, with 15 bases spanning the gap.

V is TRBV28 and J is TRBJ1-3, with TRBD1 identical over 7 bases. Germline loops: CDR1 MDHEN, CDR2 SYDVKM. Unmatched junction bases numbered 11, after V lost 6 bases and J lost 0 bases. This CDR3 spans 17 amino acids. The CDR3 is CASSRRGQPRSGNTIYF. The CDR3 nucleotides are TGTGCCAGCAGCCGGAGGGGACAGCCACGCTCTGGAAACACCATATATTTT.

The CDR3 sequence is CASSDSLAGVLDTQYF. For the CDR3, the DNA is TGTGCCAGCAGTGATTCACTAGCGGGGGTTTTAGATACGCAGTATTTT. The chain is built from TRBV6-1 and TRBJ2-3, with 11 bases lining up with TRBD2. In germline, CDR1 is MNHNS, CDR2 SASEGT. V was pared by 3 bases and J by 5 bases, with 7 bases of the junction left unmatched. The CDR3 has 16 amino acids.

The chain recombines TRBV5-1 with TRBJ1-1; the D is unclear. The germline gives CDR1 SGHRS, CDR2 YFSETQ. V gave up 0 bases and J gave up 6 bases, with 21 bases separating them. The CDR3 contains 17 residues. As DNA, the CDR3 is TGCGCCAGCAGCTTGGCCTTCGTTTCTCCAGGTACTGCTGAAGCTTTCTTT. Translated, it gives CASSLAFVSPGTAEAFF. The whole variable domain, filled in from reference TRBV5-1 and TRBJ1-1, reads KAGVTQTPRYLIKTRGQQVTLSCSPISGHRSVSWYQQTPGQGLQFLFEYFSETQRNKGNFPGRFSGRQFSNSRSEMNVSTLELGDSALYLCASSLAFVSPGTAEAFFGQGTRLTVV.

J is TRBJ1-2 and V is TRBV30; D not certain. Trimming left V 0 bases short and J 8 bases short, with 7 bases between. The CDR3 is 11 amino acids. Germline values: CDR1 GTSNPN, CDR2 SVGIG (reference sequence). CDR3 amino acids: CAWSVHRGYTF. The CDR3 DNA sequence: TGTGCCTGGAGTGTACACCGAGGCTACACCTTC.

There are a few counts of this clone. Other DNA sequences of this sample code for an identical CDR3. This sequence joins TRBV4-1 and TRBJ1-1; D perhaps matches TRBD1 (5 bases). The CDR3 has 15 amino acids. Germline V gene sequence: CDR1 MGHRA, CDR2 YSYEKL. Trimming stripped 1 base from V and 1 base from J, with 10 bases between. The CDR3 DNA reads TGCGCCAGCAGCCAAGTTTGGGGGGGGAACACTGAAGCTTTCTTT. Amino acids: CASSQVWGGNTEAFF.

This sequence joins TRBV9 and TRBJ2-1; TRBD2 matches at 9 bases. The CDR3 spans 15 residues. Trimming at V came to 4 bases and at J to 4 bases, leaving 6 bases not matched to a gene. In germline, CDR1 is SGDLS, CDR2 YYNGEE. CDR3 in amino acids: CASSLGTSRYNEQFF. The DNA for the CDR3 is TGTGCCAGCAGCTTAGGGACTAGCAGATACAATGAGCAGTTCTTC.

The genes are TRBV15 and TRBJ2-1; D is perhaps TRBD1 (5 bases). This CDR3 region has 13 residues. V was cut by 4 bases and J by 8 bases, with 12 bases left in between. The germline V gene encodes CDR1 LNHNV and CDR2 YYDKDF (reference sequence). The CDR3, as DNA: TGTGCCACCAGCAAGCCGACAGCTTATGAGCAGTTCTTC. Its protein product is CATSKPTAYEQFF.

The V gene is TRBV28, the J gene TRBJ1-2; D remains unclear. In germline, CDR1 is MDHEN, CDR2 SYDVKM. The CDR3 extends over 14 amino acids. Trimming cost V 6 bases and J 7 bases, with 18 bases left between them. CDR3 region: CASSPWEEYGGYTF. The CDR3 DNA sequence: TGTGCCAGCAGCCCCTGGGAGGAGTACGGTGGCTACACCTTC.

The gene calls are TRBV12-5 and TRBJ2-4; TRBD1 matches at 7 bases. CDR3 length: 18 amino acids. Germline lookup yields CDR1 LGHNT and CDR2 FRNRAP. With 2 bases clipped from V and 0 bases from J, the junction kept 10 bases outside the gene matches. The CDR3 sequence is CASGLFAGGRLAKNIQYF. The CDR3 DNA sequence: TGTGCTAGTGGTTTGTTCGCAGGGGGAAGACTAGCCAAAAACATTCAGTACTTC.

In its sample, this clone was seen once. The genes are TRBV7-2 and TRBJ2-4; possibly TRBD2 for D (5 bases). Germline CDR1 reads SGHTA; CDR2 reads FQGNSA. Trimming removed 5 bases at V and 8 bases at J, with 13 bases between. This CDR3 contains 13 residues. The CDR3 DNA sequence: TGTGCCAGCAGCAGGGAGTTTGGGGACATTCAGTACTTC. Protein sequence: CASSREFGDIQYF.

CDR3 nucleotide sequence: TGCGCCAGCAGCCAAGATCGTGCGGGAGGGCTAGGAGATACGCAGTATTTT. Translating it yields CASSQDRAGGLGDTQYF. The chain recombines TRBV4-1 with TRBJ2-3; the match to TRBD2 covers 9 bases. Germline trimming cut 0 bases from V and 5 bases from J; bases unmatched to any gene: 9. CDR1 is MGHRA, CDR2 YSYEKL, per germline. This CDR3 is built from 17 residues.

This chain links TRBV5-5 with TRBJ1-5; a weak D match, TRBD1 (5 bases). This CDR3 comprises 15 residues. V was clipped by 5 bases and J by 5 bases, with 17 bases between them. The germline V gene has CDR1 SGHKS and CDR2 YYEKEE (reference sequence). This chain's CDR3 is CASSSRGTDYQPQHF. CDR3 sequence (DNA): TGTGCCAGCAGTTCTAGGGGAACAGACTATCAGCCCCAGCATTTT.